These 8 T cell receptor beta chains were all obtained from the same sample, sequenced in a study of T cells in pancreatic ductal adenocarcinoma. No neoadjuvant therapy was given to the selected pancreatic ductal adenocarcinoma patients before their surgery. Measured with immunoSEQ multiplex PCR; TCRdb has only the in-frame clones, and not every one. The table includes fewer than 5,000 clones, roughly three quarters detected once. Sequenced: pancreatic tumor tissue. Source of these receptors: a human donor with pancreatic ductal adenocarcinoma. The donor label of this sample is uncertain.

V is TRBV30 and J is TRBJ2-7, with 10 bases lining up with TRBD2. This CDR3 contains 16 residues. CDR1 is GTSNPN and CDR2 is SVGIG in the germline V gene (reference sequence). Germline trimming cut 8 bases from V and 2 bases from J; bases unmatched to any gene: 15. The CDR3 DNA reads TGTGCCCTGAGACTAGAACTAGCGGGAATTGCCTACGAGCAGTACTTC. As protein: CALRLELAGIAYEQYF.

The genes are TRBV7-9 and TRBJ2-5; 7 nucleotides line up with TRBD2. Germline V CDR1 and CDR2: SEHNR, FQNEAQ (reference sequence). The trim removed 3 bases at V and 5 bases at J, leaving 6 bases unmatched. This CDR3 is 14 amino acids long. The CDR3, as DNA: TGTGCCAGCAGCTTGGGGACTATGGGGGAGACCCAGTACTTC. It is translated as CASSLGTMGETQYF.

The chain recombines TRBV7-9 with TRBJ1-1, with 9 nucleotides matching TRBD1. Germline V gene lookup returns CDR1 SEHNR and CDR2 FQNEAQ (reference sequence). The CDR3 contains 15 residues. With V trimmed by 5 bases and J by 10 bases, 14 bases remained unmatched. DNA for the CDR3: TGTGCCAGCAGCGTGGGACAGGGTTATGGGGTGTCAGCTTTCTTT. Protein sequence: CASSVGQGYGVSAFF.

The sample holds one count of this clone. CDR3 protein: CASSLALGLPEAFF. The CDR3 bases are TGTGCCAGCAGCTTAGCGCTCGGACTCCCTGAAGCTTTCTTT. J is TRBJ1-1 and V is TRBV7-9, with D hard to call. Germline V gene lookup returns CDR1 SEHNR and CDR2 FQNEAQ (reference sequence). The V end lost 0 bases, the J end lost 6 bases, and 11 bases lay between the germline ends. The CDR3 loop spans 14 amino acids.

The chain joins TRBV4-2 to TRBJ2-5, with D perhaps TRBD2 (6 bases). In germline, CDR1 is LGHNA, CDR2 YNFKEQ. V lost 1 base and J 0 bases, leaving 21 bases between the germline ends. The CDR3 is 19 amino acids. The CDR3 coding sequence is TGTGCCAGCAGCCAAGGGATAGCGGATACCACCAAGTACCAAGAGACCCAGTACTTC. Translating gives CASSQGIADTTKYQETQYF.

This chain joins TRBV29-1 and TRBJ1-4; 9 nucleotides line up with TRBD1. Trimming removed 4 bases from V and 8 bases from J; junction bases left unmatched: 17. The CDR3 has 17 residues. Germline values: CDR1 SQVTM, CDR2 ANQGSEA. The CDR3 spells CSVALGTGQLVGEKLFF. CDR3 nucleotide sequence: TGCAGCGTTGCCCTCGGGACAGGGCAGTTGGTGGGGGAAAAACTGTTTTTT.

CDR3 coding DNA: TGTGCCAGCAGCTTCGCGGGACAGGGGAGGACTGAAGCTTTCTTT. It codes for CASSFAGQGRTEAFF. The V gene is TRBV5-5, the J gene TRBJ1-1, with 10 positions matching TRBD1. Germline V gives CDR1 SGHKS, CDR2 YYEKEE (reference sequence). The CDR3 runs 15 residues. Trimming at V came to 2 bases and at J to 5 bases, leaving 6 bases not matched to a gene.

J is TRBJ2-1 and V is TRBV10-3; the D is unclear. Germline-derived CDR1 and CDR2 are ENHRY and SYGVKD. The germline V and J ends were trimmed by 3 bases and 7 bases, with 16 bases remaining between them. The CDR3 spans 15 residues. CDR3 sequence: CAISDQSSLRNEQFF. The CDR3 DNA reads TGTGCCATCAGTGATCAATCGTCGCTACGGAATGAGCAGTTCTTC.